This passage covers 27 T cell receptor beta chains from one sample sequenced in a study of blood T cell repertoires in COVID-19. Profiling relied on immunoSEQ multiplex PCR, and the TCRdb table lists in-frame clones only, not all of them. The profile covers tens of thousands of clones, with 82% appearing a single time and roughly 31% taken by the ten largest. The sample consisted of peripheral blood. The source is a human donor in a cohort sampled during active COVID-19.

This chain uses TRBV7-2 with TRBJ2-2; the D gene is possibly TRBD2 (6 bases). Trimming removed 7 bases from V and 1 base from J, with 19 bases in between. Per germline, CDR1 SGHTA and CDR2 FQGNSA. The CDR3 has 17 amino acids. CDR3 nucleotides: TGTGCCAGCATACTTTCTGGCGGGGCACAGAACACCGGGGAGCTGTTTTTT. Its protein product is CASILSGGAQNTGELFF.

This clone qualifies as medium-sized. CDR3 nucleotide sequence: TGTGCCACCCGAACACGGTATTTT. Translation gives CATRTRYF. The chain joins TRBV21-1 to TRBJ2-3; the table names TRBD1, a call not compared with the DNA. TRBV21-1 corresponds to a pseudogene. There are 8 residues in the CDR3.

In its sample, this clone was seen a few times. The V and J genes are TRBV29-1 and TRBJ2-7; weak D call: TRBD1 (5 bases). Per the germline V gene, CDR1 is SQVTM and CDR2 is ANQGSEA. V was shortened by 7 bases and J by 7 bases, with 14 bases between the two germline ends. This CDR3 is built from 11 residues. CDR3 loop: CSGGHPYEQYF. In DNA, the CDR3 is TGCAGCGGAGGACACCCTTATGAGCAGTACTTC.

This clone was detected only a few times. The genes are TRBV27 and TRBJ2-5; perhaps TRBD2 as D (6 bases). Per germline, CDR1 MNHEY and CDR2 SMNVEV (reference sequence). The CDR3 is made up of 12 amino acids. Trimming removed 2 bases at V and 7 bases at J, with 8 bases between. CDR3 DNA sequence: TGTGCCAGCAGTTTACCAGCGGGGACCCAGTACTTC. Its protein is CASSLPAGTQYF.

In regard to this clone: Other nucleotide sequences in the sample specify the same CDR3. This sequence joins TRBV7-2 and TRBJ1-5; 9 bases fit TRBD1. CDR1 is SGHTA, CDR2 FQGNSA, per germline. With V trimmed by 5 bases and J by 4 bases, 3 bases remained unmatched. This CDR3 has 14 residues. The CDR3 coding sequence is TGTGCCAGCAGCCCGGGACAGGGTAATCAGCCCCAGCATTTT. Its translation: CASSPGQGNQPQHF.

The CDR3 protein is CASSPSGGNYGYTF. CDR3 coding DNA: TGCGCCAGCAGCCCGAGCGGGGGGAACTATGGCTACACCTTC. V is TRBV5-1 and J is TRBJ1-2; TRBD1 might be the D (5 bases). The CDR3 has 14 amino acids. Germline CDR1 reads SGHRS; CDR2 reads YFSETQ. V shed 4 bases and J shed 2 bases, with 12 bases lying between them.

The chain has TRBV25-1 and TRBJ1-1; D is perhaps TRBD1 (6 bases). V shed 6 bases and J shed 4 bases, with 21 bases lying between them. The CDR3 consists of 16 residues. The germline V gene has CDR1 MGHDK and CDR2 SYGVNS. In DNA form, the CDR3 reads TGTGCCAGCAGCCCCAATTGGGGGGGGCGGGGCACTGAAGCTTTCTTT. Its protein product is CASSPNWGGRGTEAFF.

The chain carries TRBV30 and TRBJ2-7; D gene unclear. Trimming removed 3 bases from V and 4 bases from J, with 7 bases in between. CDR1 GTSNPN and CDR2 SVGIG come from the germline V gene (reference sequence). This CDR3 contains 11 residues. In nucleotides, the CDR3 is TGTGCCTGGAGATTACAGTACGAGCAGTACTTC. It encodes CAWRLQYEQYF.

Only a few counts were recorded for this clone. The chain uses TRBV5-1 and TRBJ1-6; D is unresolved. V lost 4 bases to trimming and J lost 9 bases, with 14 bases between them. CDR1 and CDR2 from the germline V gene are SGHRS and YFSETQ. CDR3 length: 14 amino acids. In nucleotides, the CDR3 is TGCGCCAGCAGCCCTTTTGGGGAGGGTTCACCCCTCCACTTT. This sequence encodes CASSPFGEGSPLHF. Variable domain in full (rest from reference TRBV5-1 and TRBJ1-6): KAGVTQTPRYLIKTRGQQVTLSCSPISGHRSVSWYQQTPGQGLQFLFEYFSETQRNKGNFPGRFSGRQFSNSRSEMNVSTLELGDSALYLCASSPFGEGSPLHFGNGTRLTVT.

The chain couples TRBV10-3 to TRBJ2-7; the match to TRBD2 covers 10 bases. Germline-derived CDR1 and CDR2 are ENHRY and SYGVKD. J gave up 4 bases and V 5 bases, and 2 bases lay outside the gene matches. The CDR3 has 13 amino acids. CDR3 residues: CAISRAGGYEQYF. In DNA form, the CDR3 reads TGTGCCATCAGTCGAGCGGGAGGGTACGAGCAGTACTTC.

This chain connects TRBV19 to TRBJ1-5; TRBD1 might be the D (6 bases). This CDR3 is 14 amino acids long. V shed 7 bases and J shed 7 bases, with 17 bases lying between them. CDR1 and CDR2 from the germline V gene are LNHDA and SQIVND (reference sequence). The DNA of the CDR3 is TGTGCCAGTATAAGGGGGTTTGGAGAACAGCCCCAGCATTTT. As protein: CASIRGFGEQPQHF.

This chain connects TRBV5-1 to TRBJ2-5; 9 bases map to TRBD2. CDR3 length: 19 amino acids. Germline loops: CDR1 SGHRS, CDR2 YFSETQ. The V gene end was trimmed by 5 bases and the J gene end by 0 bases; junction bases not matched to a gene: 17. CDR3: CASSRTPGGGASHQETQYF. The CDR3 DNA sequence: TGCGCCAGCAGTCGGACGCCGGGCGGGGGGGCTAGTCACCAAGAGACCCAGTACTTC.

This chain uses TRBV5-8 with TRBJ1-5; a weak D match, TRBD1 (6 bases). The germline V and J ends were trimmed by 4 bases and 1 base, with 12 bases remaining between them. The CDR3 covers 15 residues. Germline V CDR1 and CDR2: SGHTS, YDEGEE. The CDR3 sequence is CASSHRVSSNQPQHF. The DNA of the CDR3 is TGTGCCAGCAGCCACAGGGTTTCGAGCAATCAGCCCCAGCATTTT.

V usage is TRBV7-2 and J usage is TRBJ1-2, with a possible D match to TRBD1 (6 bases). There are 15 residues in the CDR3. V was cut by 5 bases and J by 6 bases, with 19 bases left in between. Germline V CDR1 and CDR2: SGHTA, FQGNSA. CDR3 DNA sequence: TGTGCCAGCAGCCCCGTGGGGGGGCCGGGGCATGGCTACACCTTC. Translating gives CASSPVGGPGHGYTF.

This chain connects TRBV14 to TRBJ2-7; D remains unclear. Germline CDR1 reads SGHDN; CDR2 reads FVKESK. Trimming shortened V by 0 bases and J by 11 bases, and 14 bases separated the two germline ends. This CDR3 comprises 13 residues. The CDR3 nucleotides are TGTGCCAGCAGCCAAGATACGGCAGCGACCGAGTACTTC. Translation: CASSQDTAATEYF. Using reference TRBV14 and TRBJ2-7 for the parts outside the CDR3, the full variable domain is EAGVTQFPSHSVIEKGQTVTLRCDPISGHDNLYWYRRVMGKEIKFLLHFVKESKQDESGMPNNRFLAERTGGTYSTLKVQPAELEDSGVYFCASSQDTAATEYFGPGTRLTVT.

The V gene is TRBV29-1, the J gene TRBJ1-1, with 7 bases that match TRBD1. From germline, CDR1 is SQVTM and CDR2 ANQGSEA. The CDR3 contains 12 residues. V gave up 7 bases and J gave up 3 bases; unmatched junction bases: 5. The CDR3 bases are TGCAGCGCTTTCACAGGGGACACTGAAGCTTTCTTT. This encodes CSAFTGDTEAFF. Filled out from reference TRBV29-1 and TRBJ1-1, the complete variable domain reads SAVISQKPSRDICQRGTSLTIQCQVDSQVTMMFWYRQQPGQSLTLIATANQGSEATYESGFVIDKFPISRPNLTFSTLTVSNMSPEDSSIYLCSAFTGDTEAFFGQGTRLTVV.

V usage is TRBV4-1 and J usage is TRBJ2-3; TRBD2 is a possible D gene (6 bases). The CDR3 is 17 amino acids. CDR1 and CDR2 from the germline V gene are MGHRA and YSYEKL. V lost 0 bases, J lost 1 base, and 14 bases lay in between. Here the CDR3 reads CASSQEGAGIRTDTQYF. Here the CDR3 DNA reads TGCGCCAGCAGCCAAGAAGGGGCGGGGATCCGCACAGATACGCAGTATTTT.

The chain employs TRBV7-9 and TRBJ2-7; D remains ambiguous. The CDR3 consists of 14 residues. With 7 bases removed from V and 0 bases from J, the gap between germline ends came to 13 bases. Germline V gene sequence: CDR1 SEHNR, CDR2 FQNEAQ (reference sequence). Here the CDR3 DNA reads TGTGCCAGCAAATCCTCCAGAAGCTCCTACGAGCAGTACTTC. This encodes CASKSSRSSYEQYF.

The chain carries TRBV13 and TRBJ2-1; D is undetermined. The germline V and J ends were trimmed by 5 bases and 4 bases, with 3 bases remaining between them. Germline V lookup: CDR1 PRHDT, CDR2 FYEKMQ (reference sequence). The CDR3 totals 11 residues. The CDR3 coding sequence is TGTGCCAGCAGCCCTTACAATGAGCAGTTCTTC. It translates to CASSPYNEQFF.

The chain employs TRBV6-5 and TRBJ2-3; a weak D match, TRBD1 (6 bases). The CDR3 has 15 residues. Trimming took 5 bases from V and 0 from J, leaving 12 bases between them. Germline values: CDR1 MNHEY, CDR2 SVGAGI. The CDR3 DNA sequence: TGTGCCAGCAGTACAGGGACGGAAAGCACAGATACGCAGTATTTT. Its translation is CASSTGTESTDTQYF.

The CDR3 nucleotides are TGTGCCAGCAGCCCGATGGGGGGGGCGAAGACCCAGTACTTC. Translation gives CASSPMGGAKTQYF. The V gene is TRBV14, the J gene TRBJ2-5, with D possibly matching TRBD2 (7 bases). V was cut by 4 bases and J by 6 bases, with 15 bases left in between. The CDR3 runs to 14 residues. Germline CDR1 and CDR2: SGHDN and FVKESK.

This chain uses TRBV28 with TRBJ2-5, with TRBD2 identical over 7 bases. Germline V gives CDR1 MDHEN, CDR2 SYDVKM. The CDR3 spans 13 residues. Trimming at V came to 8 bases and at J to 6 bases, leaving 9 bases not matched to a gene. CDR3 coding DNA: TGTGCCAGCGGGGGGGAGGGACTTCAGACCCAGTACTTC. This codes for CASGGEGLQTQYF.

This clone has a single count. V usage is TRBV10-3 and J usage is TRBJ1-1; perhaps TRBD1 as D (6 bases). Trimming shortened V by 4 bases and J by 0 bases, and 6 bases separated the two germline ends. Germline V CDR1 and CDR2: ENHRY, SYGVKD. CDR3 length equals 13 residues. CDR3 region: CAISGTVNTEAFF. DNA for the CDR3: TGTGCCATCAGTGGGACAGTGAACACTGAAGCTTTCTTT.

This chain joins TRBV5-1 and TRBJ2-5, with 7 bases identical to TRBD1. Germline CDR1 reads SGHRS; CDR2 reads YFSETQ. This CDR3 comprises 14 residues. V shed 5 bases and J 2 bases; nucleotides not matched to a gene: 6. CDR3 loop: CASRPGQAQETQYF. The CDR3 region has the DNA TGCGCCAGCAGGCCCGGACAGGCACAAGAGACCCAGTACTTC.

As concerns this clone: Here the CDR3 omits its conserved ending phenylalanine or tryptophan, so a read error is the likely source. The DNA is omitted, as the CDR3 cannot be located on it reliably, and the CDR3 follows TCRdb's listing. The CDR3: CASSQRFRTRTAMFI. V usage is TRBV11-2 and J usage is TRBJ2-7; TRBD1, as called in the table, went unchecked against the DNA. The CDR3 totals 15 residues, both ends included. Germline V gives CDR1 SGHAT, CDR2 FQNNGV.

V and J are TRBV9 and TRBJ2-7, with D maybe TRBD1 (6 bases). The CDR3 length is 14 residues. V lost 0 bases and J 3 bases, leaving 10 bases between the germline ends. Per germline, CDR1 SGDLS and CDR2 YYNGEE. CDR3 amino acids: CASSVAGQGYEQYF. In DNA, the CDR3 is TGTGCCAGCAGCGTAGCGGGACAAGGCTACGAGCAGTACTTC.

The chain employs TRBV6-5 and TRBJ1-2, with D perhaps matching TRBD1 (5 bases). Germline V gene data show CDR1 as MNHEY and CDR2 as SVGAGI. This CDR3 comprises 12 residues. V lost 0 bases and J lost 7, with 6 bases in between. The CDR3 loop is CASSYSGAGYTF. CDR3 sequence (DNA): TGTGCCAGCAGTTACTCAGGGGCTGGCTACACCTTC.